This T cell receptor (beta chain) was documented in a study of cytomegalovirus exposure and HLA in healthy donors. Study overall: Of the donors genotyped, approximately 400 in all, about 80% fell in the Caucasian-associated ancestry cluster. Broader study findings: An analysis done earlier found most TCR beta V segments productive about 87% or about 30% of the time.

This clone was seen more than once but under ten times. Its antigen is unknown. The PCR ran on 60 Vbeta and 13 Jbeta primers. TCRdb's copy holds only in-frame clones and misses some; the assay was immunoSEQ multiplex PCR. The sample holds over 150,000 clones, about 81% seen once. The CDR3 loop spans 12 amino acids. Germline CDR1 reads MNHEY; CDR2 reads SMNVEV (reference sequence). Trimming removed 3 bases from V and 5 bases from J, with 5 bases in between. The receptor's source is a man aged 25 to 40 in good health and CMV-seropositive. Sample: PBMCs. V gene TRBV27 combines with J gene TRBJ2-1; maybe TRBD2 (5 bases). Written as DNA, the CDR3 is TGTGCCAGCAGTTTGACTAACAATGAGCAGTTCTTC. Amino acid sequence: CASSLTNNEQFF.